Sequencing of this T cell receptor (beta chain) was carried out in a study of beta chain features in type 1 diabetes. Across the study: What patients shared with healthy donors was a similar profile of age, gender and cell yields.

The study, taken as a whole, reports: Type 1 diabetes patients had fewer VDJ junction insertions and more deletions. Moderately but significantly shorter TCRB CDR3s were found in Type 1 diabetes patients in all four CD4+ subsets.

CD4+ cells of the naive, central memory, regulatory and stem cell-like memory types were sorted via CD45RO/CCR7/CD25/CD127/CD95/CD27. CDR1 is SQVTM, CDR2 ANQGSEA, per germline. Trimming removed 6 bases at V and 4 bases at J, with 12 bases between. CDR3 length: 12 residues. This clone has just a few counts. Its target is unknown. Every isolated RNA sample was fully reverse transcribed, so sequencing captured expressed TCRB transcripts. Measured with immunoSEQ multiplex PCR; TCRdb has only the in-frame clones, and not every one. The data contain about 340,000 clones, around 8.5% of them singletons. This sequence originates from a man between 25 and 39 years old with type 1 diabetes. The rearrangement uses TRBV29-1 and TRBJ1-2; D gene uncertain. Material for sequencing was central memory CD4+ T cells from blood. CDR3 DNA sequence: TGCAGCGTAGGCGGGCAGTCCTATGGCTACACCTTC. It codes for CSVGGQSYGYTF.